This T cell receptor (beta chain) comes out of a study of shared clonotypes between healthy human individuals. The naive CD8 subset, CD45RO-negative cells positively selected for CCR7, excluded terminally differentiated effector memory CD45RA+ cells. The CDR3 contains 12 residues. The germline V gene has CDR1 MNHNY and CDR2 SVGAGI (reference sequence). Trimming shortened V by 6 bases and J by 0 bases, and 5 bases separated the two germline ends. Sequencing was performed with immunoSEQ multiplex PCR; in TCRdb, only in-frame clones are kept and a portion is missing. The sample holds some 2.1 million clones, roughly 95% seen once.

Material: naive CD8+ T cells from PBMCs. The clonotype comes from a young man in good health. Some clones in this sample may be carry-over from other donors' samples. V usage is TRBV6-6 and J usage is TRBJ2-5; D not resolved. DNA of the CDR3: TGTGCCAGCAGCTGGGACCAAGAGACCCAGTACTTC. Its translation is CASSWDQETQYF.